The T cell receptor (beta chain) described here comes from a study of cytomegalovirus exposure and HLA in healthy donors. In the study overall: Researchers previously reported finding about 110 million unique TCR beta sequences from about 200 million T cells.

Study-wide results and caveats: 164 TCR beta chains were listed as cytomegalovirus-associated. Later on, an analysis tied some 17,000 TCR beta sequences to HLA alleles at 0.05 false discovery rate.

The study sampled nominally healthy donors, though unrecorded immune exposures were likely. Primers included in the PCR were 60 Vbeta and 13 Jbeta primers. The method was immunoSEQ multiplex PCR; TCRdb's version includes in-frame clones alone and lacks a portion of them. This table has 90,000 to 150,000 clones, over 80% appearing once. A word on this clone: The antigen remains unidentified.

Germline CDR1 reads SGHTS; CDR2 reads YDEGEE. The CDR3 is 14 residues long. V lost 4 bases and J lost 2, with 12 bases in between. The TCR sequence derives from a man aged 50 to 59 in good health and CMV-seronegative. Input material: PBMCs. This rearrangement joins TRBV5-8 to TRBJ2-5, with D tentatively TRBD1 (5 bases). The CDR3 region is CASSGRQFQETQYF. The CDR3 nucleotides are TGTGCCAGCAGCGGACGACAGTTTCAAGAGACCCAGTACTTC.